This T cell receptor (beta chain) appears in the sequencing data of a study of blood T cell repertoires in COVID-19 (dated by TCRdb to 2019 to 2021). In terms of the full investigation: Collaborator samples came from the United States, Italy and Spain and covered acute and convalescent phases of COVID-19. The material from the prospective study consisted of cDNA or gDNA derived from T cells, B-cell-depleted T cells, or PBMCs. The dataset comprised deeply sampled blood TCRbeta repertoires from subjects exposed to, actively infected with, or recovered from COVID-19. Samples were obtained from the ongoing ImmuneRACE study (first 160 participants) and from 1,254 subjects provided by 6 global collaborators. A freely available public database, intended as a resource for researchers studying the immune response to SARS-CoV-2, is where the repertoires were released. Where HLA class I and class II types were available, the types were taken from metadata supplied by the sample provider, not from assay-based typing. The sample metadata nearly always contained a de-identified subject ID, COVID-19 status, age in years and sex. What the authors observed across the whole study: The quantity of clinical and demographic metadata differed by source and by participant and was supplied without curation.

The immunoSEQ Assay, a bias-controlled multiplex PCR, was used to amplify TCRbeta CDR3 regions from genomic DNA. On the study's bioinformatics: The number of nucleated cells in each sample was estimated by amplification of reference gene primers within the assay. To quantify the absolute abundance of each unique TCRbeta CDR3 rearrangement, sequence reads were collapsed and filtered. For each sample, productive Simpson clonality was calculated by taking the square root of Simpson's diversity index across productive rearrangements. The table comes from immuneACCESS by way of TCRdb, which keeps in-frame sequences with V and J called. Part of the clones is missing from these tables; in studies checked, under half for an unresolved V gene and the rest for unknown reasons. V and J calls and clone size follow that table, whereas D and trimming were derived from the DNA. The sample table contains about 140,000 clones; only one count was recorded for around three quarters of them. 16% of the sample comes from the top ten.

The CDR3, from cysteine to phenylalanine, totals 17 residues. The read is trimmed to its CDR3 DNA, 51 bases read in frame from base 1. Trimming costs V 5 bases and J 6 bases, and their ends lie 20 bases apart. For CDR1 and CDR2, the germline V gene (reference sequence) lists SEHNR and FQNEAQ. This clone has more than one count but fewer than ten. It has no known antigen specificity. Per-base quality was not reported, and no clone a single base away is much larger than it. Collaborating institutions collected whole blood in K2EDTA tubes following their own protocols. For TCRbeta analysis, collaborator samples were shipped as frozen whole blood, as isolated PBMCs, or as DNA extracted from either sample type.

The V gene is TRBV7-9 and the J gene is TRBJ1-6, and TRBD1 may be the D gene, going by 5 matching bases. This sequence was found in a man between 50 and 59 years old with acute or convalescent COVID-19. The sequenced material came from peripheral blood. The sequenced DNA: TGTGCCAGCAGCCCAGCCGGGGGAGGAGGCGGTAATTCACCCCTCCACTTT. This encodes CASSPAGGGGGNSPLHF. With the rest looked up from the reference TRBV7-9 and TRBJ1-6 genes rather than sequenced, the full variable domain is DTGVSQNPRHKITKRGQNVTFRCDPISEHNRLYWYRQTLGQGPEFLTYFQNEAQLEKSRLLSDRFSAERPKGSFSTLEIQRTEQGDSAMYLCASSPAGGGGGNSPLHFGNGTRLTVT.